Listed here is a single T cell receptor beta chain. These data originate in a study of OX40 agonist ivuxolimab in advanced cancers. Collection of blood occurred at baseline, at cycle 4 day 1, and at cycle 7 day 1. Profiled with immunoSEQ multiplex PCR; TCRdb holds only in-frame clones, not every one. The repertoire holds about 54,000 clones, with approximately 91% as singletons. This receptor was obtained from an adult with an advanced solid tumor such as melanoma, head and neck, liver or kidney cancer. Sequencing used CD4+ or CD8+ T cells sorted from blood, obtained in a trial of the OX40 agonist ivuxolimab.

CDR3 residues: CASSLRRASSYEQYF. In DNA, the CDR3 is TGTGCCAGCAGCTTGCGGAGGGCCTCCTCCTACGAGCAGTACTTC. The genes are TRBV4-2 and TRBJ2-7; D is perhaps TRBD2 (6 bases). V dropped 5 bases and J dropped 0 bases, with 14 bases sitting between them. The CDR3 consists of 15 residues. The germline CDR1 and CDR2 sequences are LGHNA and YNFKEQ.